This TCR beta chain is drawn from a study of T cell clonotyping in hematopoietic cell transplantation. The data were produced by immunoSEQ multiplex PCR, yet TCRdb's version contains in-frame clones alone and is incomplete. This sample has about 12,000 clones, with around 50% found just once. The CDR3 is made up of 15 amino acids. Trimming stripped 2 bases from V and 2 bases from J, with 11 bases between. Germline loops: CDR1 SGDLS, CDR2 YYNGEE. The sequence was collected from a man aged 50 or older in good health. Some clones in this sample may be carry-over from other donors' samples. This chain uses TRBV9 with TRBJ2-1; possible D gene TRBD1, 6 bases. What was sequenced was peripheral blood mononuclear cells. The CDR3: CASSVQGNTYNEQFF. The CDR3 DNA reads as TGTGCCAGCAGCGTCCAGGGGAACACCTACAATGAGCAGTTCTTC.